This T cell receptor (beta chain) was documented in a study of vaccination effects on CD4 cells after COVID-19 (dated 2022 in TCRdb). For the study in its entirety: Post-vaccine samples across the study were collected a median of 72 days after the second dose, with a range of 14 to 241. SARS-CoV-2 spike-specific CD4+ TCR repertoires from before and after mRNA vaccination were compared in COVID-19 convalescent patients and in infection-naive vaccine recipients. A total of over nine COVID-19 convalescent patients and several SARS-CoV-2-naive healthy vaccine recipients were included in the full study. Cultures from other donors in the study were sequenced using the Oncomine TCR Beta short-read assay on an Illumina iSeq 100. What the research found in general, with its limitations: Clones induced by infection and clones induced by vaccination both contracted markedly at late timepoints after vaccination, which fits with T cell responses waning over time. In healthy vaccine recipients, vaccine-induced clones were almost all SARS-CoV-2 mono-reactive, with only 1 of 255 being cross-reactive with common cold coronaviruses. Limitations of the study were the small number of convalescent patients and the absence of early post-infection timepoints.

CDR1 is given as SNHLY and CDR2 as FYNNEI, both from the germline V gene. The CDR3 has 12 amino acids, counting the end cysteine and phenylalanine. Only the CDR3 region is kept as DNA, spanning 36 bases read in frame from base 1. Germline trimming amounts to 10 bases on V and 10 bases on J, with 12 as the count of junction bases outside the gene matches. In the ViraFEST assay, PBMC were stimulated with viral peptide pools, and TCR sequencing was then used to find antigen-specific CD4+ T cell clonotypes based on their expansion. After less than 13 days of culture, CD4+ T cells were isolated with the EasySep CD4+ T cell isolation kit. Two doses of either the BNT162b2 or the mRNA-1273 mRNA SARS-CoV-2 vaccine were administered to participants. Healthy vaccine recipients had no prior SARS-CoV-2 infection, confirmed by negative nucleocapsid antibodies before and after vaccination. Approximately 2 million PBMC per well were cultured in IMDM with about 5.4% human AB serum, around 10 IU/ml IL-2 and gentamicin, plus 10 ug/ml peptides. On days 3 and 7, half of the culture medium was replaced with fresh IL-2-containing medium. Unless noted otherwise, every peptide stimulation condition was cultured in triplicate wells. PBMC were separated from whole blood using Ficoll-Paque Plus gradient centrifugation and were then either cryopreserved at -140C or used fresh. Overlapping peptide pools spanned the spike proteins of SARS-CoV-2 and the common cold coronaviruses HCoV-NL63, HCoV-OC43 and HCoV-229E. Genomic DNA was extracted from cultured CD4+ T cells with the QIAamp micro DNA kit.

The library was prepared using the immunoSEQ multiplex PCR assay. TCR beta CDR3 sequencing was performed on DNA from the cultured, isolated CD4+ T cells. The authors processed their data as follows. Non-productive TCR sequences were removed and reads were trimmed to the CDR3 region, keeping CDR3s of at least 7 amino acids. Antigen-specific clonotypes were identified using the MANAFEST web app by comparison of expansion in peptide wells against reference cultures. Positive clones required FDR<0.05 expansion versus reference and all other wells, odds ratio above 5, and frequency above 0.1% in two replicate wells. Cross-reactive clonotypes were defined as significantly expanded in SARS-CoV-2 spike wells and in at least one common cold coronavirus spike condition. Levenshtein distance calculated with the stringdist R package was used to assess CDR3 similarity, and unrooted trees were constructed with ape in R 3.6.1. TCRdb took over this immuneACCESS table, retaining in-frame rearrangements with V and J assigned. Such tables are incomplete; in checked studies, under half of the missing clones stem from an unresolved V gene, and the remainder is unexplained. D and trimming were read from the DNA, whereas the V and J calls and clone size are those reported in that table. The sample profile shows 65,000 to 95,000 clones; more than 60% of them were found once. Clones ranked in the top ten supply 0.85% to 1.2% of the sample.

Worth noting for this clone: No antigen is known for it. The record has no base qualities; no much larger clone is one base away.

Specimen: CD4+ T cells from PBMCs cultured with HCoV-OC43 spike peptides, collected after COVID-19 vaccination. The label giving this sample's cell subset or site can be read as: HCoV-OC43 spike overlapping peptide pool stimulation. The sequence came from a human donor who received a COVID-19 vaccine. In this chain, TRBV2 is recombined with TRBJ1-1; 7 of the junction bases match TRBD1. The DNA sequence is given as TGTGCCACCCTTAGACAGGGCGAGGGAGCTTTCTTT. Its amino acids are CATLRQGEGAFF.